The source of this T cell receptor beta chain is a study of blood T cell repertoires in COVID-19. The V gene end was trimmed by 2 bases and the J gene end by 5 bases; junction bases not matched to a gene: 6. The CDR3 length is 15 residues. The germline V gene encodes CDR1 SGHRS and CDR2 YFSETQ. Data came from immunoSEQ multiplex PCR; TCRdb stores just in-frame clones and leaves some out. The data show 160,000 or so clones, roughly 89% seen once. Sequencing was done on a sample of peripheral blood. The sequence was obtained from a woman in her sixties who had recovered from COVID-19. The chain carries TRBV5-1 and TRBJ2-1; TRBD2 agrees at 8 bases. As DNA, the CDR3 is TGCGCCAGCAGCTTAGGCGGGGGGAACGACAATGAGCAGTTCTTC. Residues: CASSLGGGNDNEQFF. Filled out from reference TRBV5-1 and TRBJ2-1, the complete variable domain reads KAGVTQTPRYLIKTRGQQVTLSCSPISGHRSVSWYQQTPGQGLQFLFEYFSETQRNKGNFPGRFSGRQFSNSRSEMNVSTLELGDSALYLCASSLGGGNDNEQFFGPGTRLTVL.